This TCR beta chain was sequenced in a study of T cell repertoires in cytomegalovirus infection. Study-wide points: The ex vivo response showed dominance by HLA-C-restricted CMV-specific TCR beta clonotypes.

Germline V gene lookup returns CDR1 SGHRS and CDR2 YFSETQ. Trimming cost V 0 bases and J 2 bases; bases outside gene matches: 5. The CDR3 totals 15 residues. TCRdb reanalysed the reads using MiXCR and keeps one entry per CDR3 protein. The sample yields more than 300,000 distinct CDR3 sequences, about 34% seen once. Comments on this clonotype: Its antigen is undetermined.

The sequence derives from a human donor in good health (CMV status not recorded). Some clones in this sample may be carry-over from other donors' samples. The sample consisted of cultured PBMCs, taken from culture after CMV antigen stimulation. The chain joins TRBV5-1 to TRBJ2-7, with 7 bases identical to TRBD2. The CDR3 protein is CASSLGIAGTYEQYF. CDR3 DNA sequence: TGCGCCAGCAGCTTGGGAATAGCGGGTACCTACGAGCAGTACTTC.